A single sample is the source of the 29 T cell receptor beta chains below, sequenced in a study of tumor and adjacent non-tumor tissue in lung cancer. No cell sorting was done before RNA was extracted from the tissue. A modified ARM-PCR protocol with three rounds of nested PCR amplified TCRbeta. In TCRdb, the multiplex PCR reads were re-called with MiXCR into one record per CDR3 protein. The sample carries about 140,000 distinct CDR3 sequences, around 65% recorded once. Specimen: lung tumor tissue. The receptors originated from a man between 60 and 70 years old with small cell lung cancer.

Details on this clonotype: This may come from a read error, since a much larger clone is one base off. This chain links TRBV12-3 or TRBV12-4 with TRBJ2-2; possible D gene TRBD2, 5 bases. V was trimmed by 7 bases and J by 1 base, leaving 10 bases between them. This CDR3 has 14 amino acids. The CDR3 DNA reads as TGTGCCAGCATCTTCCGGGGGAACACCGGGGAGCTGTTTTTT. Its protein is CASIFRGNTGELFF.

The V call is TRBV6-1, the J call TRBJ2-1; no reliable D call. V was shortened by 9 bases and J by 2 bases, with 17 bases between the two germline ends. The CDR3 is made up of 15 amino acids. Looked up from germline, CDR1 is MNHNS and CDR2 is SASEGT. The CDR3: CASRTIGYAYNEQFF. The CDR3 DNA is TGTGCCAGTAGAACCATCGGTTACGCCTACAATGAGCAGTTCTTC.

V and J are TRBV10-3 and TRBJ2-5; weak D call: TRBD2 (6 bases). Trimming left V 8 bases short and J 2 bases short, with 12 bases between. This CDR3 comprises 13 residues. Germline CDR1 is ENHRY and CDR2 is SYGVKD. CDR3 loop: CAIGGRVQETQYF. The CDR3 DNA reads as TGTGCCATCGGAGGGCGCGTACAAGAGACCCAGTACTTC.

As to this clonotype: The conserved phenylalanine or tryptophan normally closing the CDR3 is absent here, so this likely arose from a read error. The CDR3 loop is CASSLRTSGYNGQFS. CDR3 in DNA: TGTGCCAGCAGCCTACGGACTAGCGGCTACAATGGGCAGTTCTCC. V and J are TRBV11-2 and TRBJ2-1, with TRBD2 identical over 10 bases. CDR1 and CDR2 from the germline V gene are SGHAT and FQNNGV. This CDR3 region has 15 residues.

A note on this clonotype: One end of the junction varies from germline; a read error may be responsible. J is TRBJ2-2 and V is TRBV11-1; tentatively, D is TRBD1 or TRBD2 (5 bases each). CDR1 and CDR2 (germline): SGHAT, FQDESV (reference sequence). This CDR3 is built from 16 residues. CDR3 bases: TGTGCCAGCAGCTTAGGGTGGTACGAGGGGACCGGGAAGCTGTTTTTT. It yields the protein CASSLGWYEGTGKLFF.

This clonotype was recorded a few times. Just one base apart from a much larger clone, this may be a read error. V usage is TRBV11-3 and J usage is TRBJ2-1; the match to TRBD2 covers 11 bases. Germline V gene lookup returns CDR1 SGHNT and CDR2 YENEEA. Trimming at V came to 7 bases and at J to 0 bases, leaving 11 bases not matched to a gene. The CDR3 is made up of 18 amino acids. For the CDR3, the DNA is TGTGCCAGCAACTCGGGACTAGCGGAGGCGGGCTCCTACAATGAGCAGTTCTTC. Amino acids: CASNSGLAEAGSYNEQFF. Complete variable domain (other parts from reference TRBV11-3 and TRBJ2-1): EAGVVQSPRYKIIEKKQPVAFWCNPISGHNTLYWYLQNLGQGPELLIRYENEEAVDDSQLPKDRFSAERLKGVDSTLKIQPAELGDSAVYLCASNSGLAEAGSYNEQFFGPGTRLTVL.

This clonotype occurred many times. The chain employs TRBV6-1 and TRBJ1-1; tentative D call: TRBD1 (5 bases). V dropped 7 bases and J dropped 5 bases, with 11 bases sitting between them. Germline values: CDR1 MNHNS, CDR2 SASEGT. The CDR3 loop spans 12 amino acids. Here the CDR3 reads CASIQRGTEAFF. As DNA, the CDR3 is TGTGCCAGCATCCAGAGGGGAACTGAAGCTTTCTTT.

A note on this clonotype: A read error may produce the germline difference seen at one junction end. The genes are TRBV28 and TRBJ2-1; D tentatively reads TRBD1 or TRBD2 (5 bases each). The CDR3 extends over 15 amino acids. CDR1 MDHEN and CDR2 SYDVKM come from the germline V gene. CDR3 sequence reads: CASSFAWGSYNEQFF. DNA of the CDR3: TGTGCCAGTAGTTTCGCATGGGGGTCCTACAATGAGCAGTTCTTC.

The rearrangement uses TRBV6-2 or TRBV6-3 and TRBJ2-7, with 9 bases fitting TRBD1. The germline V gene encodes CDR1 MNHEY and CDR2 SVGEGT. V trimming: 2 bases; J trimming: 6 bases; junction bases outside the gene matches: 14. This CDR3 spans 17 amino acids. CDR3 DNA sequence: TGTGCCAGCAGTTACGGTCGACCCGGGACAGGGTTGAGCGAGCAGTACTTC. Protein: CASSYGRPGTGLSEQYF.

This clonotype was seen a single time. This CDR3 is CASSFSGGIGHTDTQYF. The DNA of the CDR3 is TGTGCCAGCAGCTTCAGCGGGGGAATTGGTCACACAGATACGCAGTATTTT. The chain employs TRBV11-2 and TRBJ2-3; 8 nucleotides agree with TRBD2. The CDR3 loop spans 17 amino acids. The V gene's germline CDR1 is SGHAT and CDR2 FQNNGV. V was pared by 3 bases and J by 2 bases, with 10 bases of the junction left unmatched.

About this clonotype itself: Germline and junction disagree at one end, which may indicate a read error. The V gene is TRBV12-3 or TRBV12-4, the J gene TRBJ2-7, with 7 bases aligning to TRBD1. CDR3 length equals 11 residues. The CDR3 is CDSSLRTGQYF. The CDR3, as DNA: TGTGACAGCAGTTTACGGACAGGGCAGTACTTC.

This clonotype came up once. One end of the junction varies from germline; a read error may be responsible. CDR3 residues: CASSYGTAGLPNERFF. The CDR3 region has the DNA TGTGCCAGCAGCTACGGGACCGCGGGTCTCCCCAATGAGCGGTTCTTC. The V call is TRBV11-2, the J call TRBJ2-1; the D gene could be TRBD1 or TRBD2 (5 bases each). Germline V gene lookup returns CDR1 SGHAT and CDR2 FQNNGV. CDR3 length: 16 residues.

This chain links TRBV9 with TRBJ1-1; maybe TRBD1 (6 bases). The CDR3 totals 14 residues. V shed 0 bases and J shed 5 bases, with 11 bases lying between them. Germline V lookup: CDR1 SGDLS, CDR2 YYNGEE. CDR3 region: CASSVDTGLTEAFF. The CDR3 nucleotides read TGTGCCAGCAGCGTAGATACAGGGTTAACTGAAGCTTTCTTT.

On this clonotype: This may come from a read error, since a much larger clone is one base off. V usage is TRBV6-6 and J usage is TRBJ2-3; 9 bases map to TRBD2. CDR1 and CDR2 (germline): MNHNY, SVGAGI (reference sequence). J was trimmed by 0 bases and V by 6 bases; bases with no gene match: 7. The CDR3 is 16 amino acids. The CDR3 region has the DNA TGTGCCAGCAGACAGCGACTAGCGGCTAGCACAGATACGCAGTATTTT. Its protein is CASRQRLAASTDTQYF.

In this sample, this clonotype turned up once. This may come from a read error, since a much larger clone is one base off. A read error is likely, as this CDR3 ends without the conserved phenylalanine or tryptophan. J is TRBJ1-6 and V is TRBV20-1; TRBD1 matches at 7 bases. CDR3 size: 11 residues. Per the germline V gene, CDR1 is DFQATT and CDR2 is SNEGSKA (reference sequence). CDR3 amino acids: CPRGANSPLHS. The CDR3 nucleotides read TGCCCCAGGGGGGCAAATTCACCCCTCCACTCT.

To note about this clonotype: The junction and the germline gene differ at one end; a read error may be behind it. V and J are TRBV11-1 and TRBJ2-7, with 9 bases lining up with TRBD1. Germline CDR1 SGHAT, CDR2 FQDESV (reference sequence). The CDR3 has 12 residues. The CDR3 region is CGSSGQGCEHCF. The DNA for the CDR3 is TGTGGCAGCAGCGGACAGGGGTGCGAGCACTGCTTC.

The table lists this clonotype with a few counts. One end of the junction fails to match germline, which may point to a read error. DNA of the CDR3: TGCAGTGTTACGACAAGTAACACCAGGGAGCTGTTTTTT. It is translated as CSVTTSNTRELFF. V is TRBV20-1 and J is TRBJ2-2; D gene ambiguous. Germline V CDR1 and CDR2: DFQATT, SNEGSKA (reference sequence). The CDR3 loop spans 13 amino acids.

On this clonotype: A much larger clone differs from this one at a single base, so this may be a read error. The rearrangement joins TRBV20-1 to TRBJ2-3; no reliable D call. Between the trimmed V and J ends, which lost 8 bases and 1 base, there was a span of 13 bases. The germline CDR1 and CDR2 sequences are DFQATT and SNEGSKA (reference sequence). This CDR3 spans 13 amino acids. The CDR3 is CSSYYSGTDTQYF. The CDR3 coding sequence is TGCAGTTCGTACTACTCGGGCACAGATACGCAGTATTTT.

This clonotype was picked up many times. V gene TRBV5-4 combines with J gene TRBJ2-3; D might be TRBD2 (6 bases). The CDR3 has 13 amino acids. V gave up 6 bases and J gave up 0 bases, with 8 bases separating them. CDR1 is SGHNT and CDR2 is YYREEE in the germline V gene (reference sequence). CDR3 nucleotides: TGTGCCAGCAACGGGGGAAGCACAGATACGCAGTATTTT. Its protein is CASNGGSTDTQYF.

This clonotype was observed a few times. The gene calls are TRBV11-2 and TRBJ2-1; a weak D match, TRBD2 (5 bases). Germline lookup yields CDR1 SGHAT and CDR2 FQNNGV. The CDR3 contains 14 residues. V was shortened by 5 bases and J by 13 bases, with 21 bases between the two germline ends. CDR3 sequence: CASSGLRGSVDQFF. CDR3 sequence (DNA): TGTGCCAGCAGCGGCCTACGAGGGAGTGTTGATCAGTTCTTC. Filled out from reference TRBV11-2 and TRBJ2-1, the complete variable domain reads EAGVAQSPRYKIIEKRQSVAFWCNPISGHATLYWYQQILGQGPKLLIQFQNNGVVDDSQLPKDRFSAERLKGVDSTLKIQPAKLEDSAVYLCASSGLRGSVDQFFGPGTRLTVL.

Comments on this clonotype: This clone may be a read error of a much larger clone one base away. This rearrangement joins TRBV10-3 to TRBJ2-3; the D gene is possibly TRBD2 (6 bases). The germline CDR1 and CDR2 sequences are ENHRY and SYGVKD. The CDR3 has 15 residues. CDR3 residues: CTISEPGLGSDTQYF. The CDR3 region has the DNA TGTACCATCAGTGAGCCGGGACTGGGGTCCGATACGCAGTATTTT.

This clonotype qualifies as medium-sized. The rearrangement links TRBV11-2 to TRBJ1-2; D may be TRBD1 (5 bases). V lost 4 bases and J 5 bases, leaving 11 bases between the germline ends. This CDR3 contains 13 residues. Germline V gene data show CDR1 as SGHAT and CDR2 as FQNNGV. The CDR3 DNA reads TGTGCCAGCAGCTCCCGGGACGGTTATGGCTACACCTTC. Protein sequence: CASSSRDGYGYTF.

CDR3 DNA sequence: TGTGCCAGCAGCTTAGAACTAGCGCGCAATGAGCAGTTCTTC. This sequence encodes CASSLELARNEQFF. The chain is built from TRBV7-2 and TRBJ2-1; TRBD2 matches at 7 bases. V shed 1 base, J shed 6 bases, and the junction held 3 bases outside the gene matches. The CDR3 loop spans 14 amino acids. Germline-derived CDR1 and CDR2 are SGHTA and FQGNSA.

This clonotype was seen once. The CDR3 region has the DNA TGCGCCAGCAGAGGGGGAGTAAGCGGTACTTACAAGCAGTACTTC. It yields the protein CASRGGVSGTYKQYF. The chain has TRBV4-1 and TRBJ2-7; D might be TRBD1 (6 bases). The CDR3 consists of 15 residues. Germline CDR1 reads MGHRA; CDR2 reads YSYEKL. V was cut by 6 bases and J by 8 bases, with 23 bases left in between.

With respect to this clonotype: The CDR3 ends on some other residue instead of the conserved phenylalanine or tryptophan, so this is likely a read error. The chain joins TRBV11-2 to TRBJ2-7; possible D gene TRBD2, 6 bases. CDR3 length equals 14 residues. Trimming pared 4 bases from V and 6 bases from J, leaving 16 bases between. Germline loops: CDR1 SGHAT, CDR2 FQNNGV. The CDR3 DNA reads TGTGCCAGCAGCTATACTATCGGGAGTGGCGAGCAGTACTTA. It translates to CASSYTIGSGEQYL.

The V call is TRBV29-1, the J call TRBJ2-3; D is uncertain. The CDR3 is 15 residues long. The V end was cut by 5 bases, the J end by 4 bases, with 19 bases between. The germline V gene encodes CDR1 SQVTM and CDR2 ANQGSEA. CDR3 amino acids: CSVCPAASWADTQYF. The CDR3 nucleotides read TGCAGCGTTTGCCCCGCGGCCTCCTGGGCAGATACGCAGTATTTT.

The gene calls are TRBV12-3 or TRBV12-4 and TRBJ2-1; D not resolved. The CDR3 spans 16 residues. Trimming took off 3 bases at V and 0 bases at J, with 12 bases between the two ends. CDR3 DNA sequence: TGTGCCAGCAGTTTTCGCTCAGTTGGCTCCTACAATGAGCAGTTCTTC. Its protein is CASSFRSVGSYNEQFF.

Turning to this clonotype: A much larger clone differs by one base, so this may be a read error. Here the CDR3 omits its conserved ending phenylalanine or tryptophan, so a read error is the likely source. CDR3 loop: CASSFLEETQYV. As DNA, the CDR3 is TGTGCCAGCAGCTTTTTGGAGGAGACCCAGTACGTC. V gene TRBV5-4 combines with J gene TRBJ2-5; D uncertain. Germline V gene sequence: CDR1 SGHNT, CDR2 YYREEE (reference sequence). This CDR3 has 12 residues. With 2 bases removed from V and 5 bases from J, the gap between germline ends came to 7 bases.

Details on this clonotype: One end of the junction fails to match germline, which may point to a read error. The V call is TRBV11-2, the J call TRBJ2-3; no definite D call. The CDR3 is 16 amino acids. The germline V gene has CDR1 SGHAT and CDR2 FQNNGV. CDR3 coding DNA: TGTGCCAGCAGCTTATTGATGACGGGTCACACAGATACACAGTATTTT. This sequence encodes CASSLLMTGHTDTQYF.